These 9 T cell receptor beta chains originate from one sample sequenced in a study of T-cell reconstitution after alpha-beta-depleted transplantation in children (dated by TCRdb to between 2015 and 2016). Sample treatment or condition, as interpreted from the label and publication: allogeneic hematopoietic cell transplantation with graft depleted of TCRalphabeta T cells and CD19 B cells. Library preparation employed PCR. Sequencing was performed on an Illumina HiSeq 2500. TCR libraries were prepared with molecular barcoding, using unique molecular identifiers to normalize TCRbeta repertoire quantification. The public reads were run again by TCRdb, first through fastp at Q25 and then through MiXCR, and only productive beta chains were kept. Rows are unified per CDR3 protein, each entry keeping the most common DNA and genes. In all, the sample holds around 490,000 distinct CDR3 sequences, and about an eighth of those were seen once. The top ten clonotypes cover 14% of the sample.

The specimen comprised PBMCs, mostly from graft donor cells, sampled 180 days after TCRalphabeta/CD19-depleted stem cell transplant. These receptors were taken from a female patient aged 2-10 years who had a stem cell transplant for aplastic anemia, so the T cells may come from the graft donor.

Only a few counts were recorded for this clonotype. The rearrangement uses TRBV29-1 and TRBJ1-2; TRBD1 matches at 9 bases. The ends lost 4 bases at V and 12 bases at J; junction bases unmatched: 0. CDR3 size: 9 residues. CDR1 SQVTM and CDR2 ANQGSEA come from the germline V gene. The CDR3 DNA is TGCAGCGTTGGACAGGGGGACACCTTC. Protein product: CSVGQGDTF.

This clonotype was seen only a few times. The gene calls are TRBV29-1 and TRBJ1-2, with TRBD1 as a possible D gene (6 bases). Germline V gene sequence: CDR1 SQVTM, CDR2 ANQGSEA. V shed 7 bases and J shed 6 bases, with 15 bases lying between them. CDR3 size: 12 residues. CDR3 bases: TGCAGCGGCACACAGGGAGGGAATGGCTACACCTTC. It is translated as CSGTQGGNGYTF.

The genes are TRBV6-2 or TRBV6-3 and TRBJ2-7; no definite D call. CDR1 and CDR2 from the germline V gene are MNHEY and SVGEGT. The germline V and J ends were trimmed by 7 bases and 2 bases, with 15 bases remaining between them. The CDR3 is 14 amino acids. The CDR3 loop reads CASISGRIAYEQYF. In DNA form, the CDR3 reads TGTGCCAGCATTTCAGGTAGAATCGCCTACGAGCAGTACTTC.

The chain recombines TRBV4-3 with TRBJ1-2; D is unclear. The CDR3 runs to 15 residues. V was clipped by 0 bases and J by 2 bases, with 10 bases between them. The germline gives CDR1 LGHNA, CDR2 YSLEER. CDR3 protein: CASSQEKEGNYGYTF. CDR3 sequence (DNA): TGCGCCAGCAGCCAAGAAAAGGAGGGAAACTATGGCTACACCTTC.

In this sample, this clonotype turned up many times. The gene calls are TRBV7-8 and TRBJ2-5; 8 bases agree with TRBD1. The trim removed 8 bases at V and 7 bases at J, leaving 12 bases unmatched. Germline lookup yields CDR1 SGHVS and CDR2 FQNEAQ. The CDR3 contains 14 residues. The CDR3 loop is CASLWQGALGTQYF. CDR3 nucleotide sequence: TGTGCCAGCCTTTGGCAGGGGGCCTTGGGGACCCAGTACTTC.

This clonotype was counted at least ten times. Its ends do not fully match the called genes, so a read error is possible. The chain carries TRBV29-1 and TRBJ2-1; D not resolved. This CDR3 is built from 12 residues. Germline values: CDR1 SQVTM, CDR2 ANQGSEA. CDR3 amino acids: CSVGLPPPELFF. The CDR3 DNA sequence: TGCAGCGTTGGACTTCCCCCTCCTGAGCTGTTCTTC.

The V call is TRBV10-3, the J call TRBJ2-7; D is possibly TRBD2 (6 bases). This CDR3 spans 16 amino acids. The germline V gene has CDR1 ENHRY and CDR2 SYGVKD. With 2 bases removed from V and 2 bases from J, the gap between germline ends came to 16 bases. The CDR3 bases are TGTGCCATCAGTGAGAGTCCGGCTAGCGCTACCTACGAGCAGTACGTC. Translated, it gives CAISESPASATYEQYV.

This clonotype has ten or more counts. This rearrangement joins TRBV28 to TRBJ2-7; D is uncertain. Germline CDR1 MDHEN, CDR2 SYDVKM. The CDR3 spans 12 residues. V was pared by 4 bases and J by 1 base, with 5 bases between. CDR3 loop: CASSSGSYEQYV. The CDR3 DNA is TGTGCCAGCAGTTCCGGGTCCTACGAGCAGTACGTC.

This clonotype has just a few counts. The rearrangement uses TRBV5-1 and TRBJ2-4, with D possibly matching TRBD2 (6 bases). V lost 5 bases to trimming and J lost 6 bases, with 9 bases between them. CDR1 and CDR2 (germline): SGHRS, YFSETQ. This CDR3 comprises 12 residues. The CDR3 is CASRGGGNIQYF. CDR3 DNA sequence: TGCGCCAGCAGGGGAGGCGGAAACATTCAGTACTTC.